These 17 T cell receptor beta chains share one sample of origin, sequenced in a study of CD8 T cells in ankylosing spondylitis. One entry per CDR3 protein, called by TCRdb with MiXCR from the 5' RACE reads. The sample yields hundreds of thousands of distinct CDR3 sequences, about an eighth seen once. The study's findings and limits: There was a TCR beta motif, made of several highly homologous variants, that appeared characteristic of ankylosing spondylitis blood.

Their recognized antigens are unknown. The source material was blood, either unsorted or a sorted T cell fraction (not recorded which). The receptors stem from a male donor with ankylosing spondylitis.

This clonotype was seen repeatedly, ten times or more. The V call is TRBV5-4, the J call TRBJ2-1; 10 bases fit TRBD2. V shed 3 bases, J shed 2 bases, and the junction held 2 bases outside the gene matches. Germline CDR1 is SGHNT and CDR2 is YYREEE (reference sequence). The length of the CDR3 is 15 residues. The CDR3 is CASSYTSGTYNEQFF. In nucleotides, the CDR3 is TGTGCCAGCAGCTATACTAGCGGGACCTACAATGAGCAGTTCTTC.

This chain joins TRBV20-1 and TRBJ1-2; tentative D call: TRBD1 (5 bases). The CDR3 has 14 amino acids. V lost 3 bases and J 3 bases, leaving 14 bases between the germline ends. Germline lookup yields CDR1 DFQATT and CDR2 SNEGSKA (reference sequence). This CDR3 reads CSASVGGEDYGYTF. The CDR3 DNA is TGCAGTGCTAGCGTGGGGGGTGAAGACTATGGCTACACCTTC.

This clonotype was recorded a few times. The J gene is TRBJ2-3, the V gene TRBV7-2, with D perhaps matching TRBD2 (6 bases). CDR1 is SGHTA and CDR2 is FQGNSA in the germline V gene. The V gene lost 8 bases and the J gene lost 14 bases, with 23 bases spanning the gap. The CDR3 loop spans 13 amino acids. Here the CDR3 DNA reads TGTGCCAGCGGGGACCGGCGGGGTTCTCTGCTGTATTTT. This encodes CASGDRRGSLLYF.

J is TRBJ2-5 and V is TRBV7-2, with D possibly being TRBD1 or TRBD2 (7 bases each). The CDR3 length is 16 residues. V was trimmed by 3 bases and J by 4 bases, leaving 18 bases between them. Per the germline V gene, CDR1 is SGHTA and CDR2 is FQGNSA. Here the CDR3 reads CASSFSRQGGRETQYF. The CDR3 coding sequence is TGTGCCAGCAGCTTTTCAAGACAGGGAGGGAGAGAGACCCAGTACTTC. Full variable domain (missing parts from reference TRBV7-2 and TRBJ2-5): GAGVSQSPSNKVTEKGKDVELRCDPISGHTALYWYRQSLGQGLEFLIYFQGNSAPDKSGLPSDRFSAERTGGSVSTLTIQRTQQEDSAVYLCASSFSRQGGRETQYFGPGTRLLVL.

This clonotype was counted ten times or more. This chain uses TRBV20-1 with TRBJ2-5; D unclear. Germline assignment: CDR1 DFQATT and CDR2 SNEGSKA (reference sequence). CDR3 length: 12 amino acids. V gave up 7 bases and J gave up 3 bases, with 12 bases separating them. In DNA, the CDR3 is TGCAGTGAAAGGGCGTATGAAGAGACCCAGTACTTC. Its translation: CSERAYEETQYF.

This clonotype has a handful of counts. The V call is TRBV25-1, the J call TRBJ1-1, with 11 bases matching TRBD1. J gave up 3 bases and V 4 bases, and 4 bases lay outside the gene matches. CDR1 is MGHDK and CDR2 is SYGVNS in the germline V gene. This CDR3 is built from 15 residues. CDR3: CASSGTGGHYTEAFF. The CDR3 bases are TGTGCCAGCAGTGGGACAGGGGGCCACTACACTGAAGCTTTCTTT.

J is TRBJ2-2 and V is TRBV5-4; no clear D gene. From germline, CDR1 is SGHNT and CDR2 YYREEE (reference sequence). The CDR3 covers 15 residues. V gave up 0 bases and J gave up 4 bases, with 10 bases separating them. The CDR3 is CASSLDPASTGELFF. The CDR3 DNA sequence: TGTGCCAGCAGCTTGGATCCAGCTAGCACCGGGGAGCTGTTTTTT.

This clonotype has more than one count but fewer than ten. The chain combines TRBV5-1 with TRBJ2-2, with TRBD1 matching over 7 bases. The CDR3 length is 14 residues. V gave up 2 bases and J gave up 6 bases; unmatched junction bases: 4. Germline CDR1 is SGHRS and CDR2 is YFSETQ. The CDR3 is CASSLQGTAGELFF. The CDR3, as DNA: TGCGCCAGCAGCTTACAGGGGACGGCCGGGGAGCTGTTTTTT.

Many counts were recorded for this clonotype. The rearrangement links TRBV20-1 to TRBJ1-2; D is unclear. Deletions cut 6 bases from V and 7 bases from J, with 15 bases between. The CDR3 spans 12 residues. CDR1 DFQATT and CDR2 SNEGSKA come from the germline V gene (reference sequence). The CDR3 bases are TGCAGTGCAAAAGACCCCTGGAGTGGCTACACCTTC. Translated, it gives CSAKDPWSGYTF.

This clonotype was picked up many times. The chain recombines TRBV20-1 with TRBJ1-5; unclear D gene. The length of the CDR3 is 14 residues. Trimming stripped 5 bases from V and 2 bases from J, with 13 bases between. Germline CDR1 DFQATT, CDR2 SNEGSKA (reference sequence). The CDR3 coding sequence is TGCAGTGCTGACCAATTTGGAGGCAATCAGCCCCAGCATTTT. Amino acid sequence: CSADQFGGNQPQHF.

Concerning this clonotype itself: The DNA is omitted, as the CDR3 cannot be located on it reliably, and the CDR3 follows TCRdb's listing. CDR3: CASSLFGAGSGNTIYF. The V gene is TRBV7-2, the J gene TRBJ1-3; TRBD1 is the table's D call and was not checked against the DNA. CDR1 is SGHTA, CDR2 FQGNSA, per germline. The CDR3 spans 16 amino acids, including both terminal residues.

The chain carries TRBV15 and TRBJ1-1, with D tentatively TRBD1 (6 bases). The CDR3 totals 17 residues. The V end lost 4 bases, the J end lost 1 base, and 19 bases lay between the germline ends. The germline V gene has CDR1 LNHNV and CDR2 YYDKDF (reference sequence). CDR3 DNA sequence: TGTGCCACCAGCAAGAGGGGGGCAGGGAGGACGAACACTGAAGCTTTCTTT. Its protein is CATSKRGAGRTNTEAFF. Complete variable domain (other parts from reference TRBV15 and TRBJ1-1): DAMVIQNPRYQVTQFGKPVTLSCSQTLNHNVMYWYQQKSSQAPKLLFHYYDKDFNNEADTPDNFQSRRPNTSFCFLDIRSPGLGDTAMYLCATSKRGAGRTNTEAFFGQGTRLTVV.

The chain combines TRBV18 with TRBJ2-1; 10 nucleotides match TRBD2. Germline CDR1 KGHSH, CDR2 LQKENI. The CDR3 loop spans 14 amino acids. V lost 2 bases and J lost 15; bases outside the gene matches: 10. CDR3 loop: CASSPSSGRAGRFF. For the CDR3, the DNA is TGTGCCAGCTCACCATCAAGCGGGAGGGCCGGTCGGTTCTTC.

This clonotype was detected once. The genes are TRBV28 and TRBJ1-5; 7 positions agree with TRBD1. Germline V CDR1 and CDR2: MDHEN, SYDVKM. V trimming: 6 bases; J trimming: 7 bases; junction bases outside the gene matches: 15. The CDR3 totals 16 residues. In nucleotides, the CDR3 is TGTGCCAGCAGCCGGCCCCGACAGGGAGGACGCCAGCCCCAGCATTTT. It specifies CASSRPRQGGRQPQHF.

The chain employs TRBV20-1 and TRBJ1-3; D not certain. The V gene's germline CDR1 is DFQATT and CDR2 SNEGSKA (reference sequence). The CDR3 has 11 amino acids. V was trimmed by 6 bases and J by 4 bases, leaving 7 bases between them. CDR3 sequence reads: CSAARGNTIYF. CDR3 in DNA: TGCAGTGCGGCCAGGGGAAACACCATATATTTT.

This clonotype has more than one count but fewer than ten. The chain uses TRBV29-1 and TRBJ2-7; TRBD1 matches at 12 bases. Germline-derived CDR1 and CDR2 are SQVTM and ANQGSEA. The CDR3 has 14 amino acids. The junction had 5 bases not matched to a gene; V was cut back by 5 bases and J by 3 bases. In DNA, the CDR3 is TGCAGCGTTTCCGGGACAGGGGGCCTCTACGAGCAGTACTTC. It codes for CSVSGTGGLYEQYF.

This clonotype came up many times. This chain connects TRBV7-2 to TRBJ1-5; D remains unclear. The germline V gene encodes CDR1 SGHTA and CDR2 FQGNSA. V dropped 0 bases and J dropped 0 bases, with 6 bases sitting between them. The CDR3 consists of 15 residues. In DNA, the CDR3 is TGTGCCAGCAGCTTAGCCAGGTATAGCAATCAGCCCCAGCATTTT. Translating gives CASSLARYSNQPQHF.